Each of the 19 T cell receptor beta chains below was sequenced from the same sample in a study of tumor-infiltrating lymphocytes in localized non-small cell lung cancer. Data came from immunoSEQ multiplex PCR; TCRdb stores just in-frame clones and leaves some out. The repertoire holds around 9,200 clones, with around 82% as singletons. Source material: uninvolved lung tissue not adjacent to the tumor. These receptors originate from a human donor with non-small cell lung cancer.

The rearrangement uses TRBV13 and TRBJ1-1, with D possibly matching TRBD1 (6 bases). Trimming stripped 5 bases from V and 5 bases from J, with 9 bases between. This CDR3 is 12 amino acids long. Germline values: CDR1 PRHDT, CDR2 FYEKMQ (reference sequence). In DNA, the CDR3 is TGTGCCAGCAGCCAGGGGAGAACTGAAGCTTTCTTT. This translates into CASSQGRTEAFF.

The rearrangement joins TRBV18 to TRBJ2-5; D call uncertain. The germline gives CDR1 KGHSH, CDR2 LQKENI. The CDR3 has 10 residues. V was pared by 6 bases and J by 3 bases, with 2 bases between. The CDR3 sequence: CASSEETQYF. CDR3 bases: TGTGCCAGCTCCGAAGAGACCCAGTACTTC.

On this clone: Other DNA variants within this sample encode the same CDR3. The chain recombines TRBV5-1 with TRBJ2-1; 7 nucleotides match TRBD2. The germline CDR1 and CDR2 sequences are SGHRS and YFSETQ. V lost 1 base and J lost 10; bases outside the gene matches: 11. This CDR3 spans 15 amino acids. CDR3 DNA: TGCGCCAGCAGCTTGTCTAGCGGAAGCTATTGGGAGCAGTTCTTC. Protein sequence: CASSLSSGSYWEQFF.

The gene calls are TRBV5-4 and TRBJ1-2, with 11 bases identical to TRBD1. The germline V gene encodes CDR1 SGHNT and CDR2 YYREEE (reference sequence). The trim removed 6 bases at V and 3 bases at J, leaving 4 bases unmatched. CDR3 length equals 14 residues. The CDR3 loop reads CASTRDRGDYGYTF. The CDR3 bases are TGTGCCAGCACCAGGGACAGGGGGGACTATGGCTACACCTTC.

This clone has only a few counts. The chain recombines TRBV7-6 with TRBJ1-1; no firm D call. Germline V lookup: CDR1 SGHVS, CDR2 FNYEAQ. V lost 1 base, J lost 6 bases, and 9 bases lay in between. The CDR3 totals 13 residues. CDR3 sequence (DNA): TGTGCCAGCAGCTTAGGACCCCGCGCTGAAGCTTTCTTT. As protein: CASSLGPRAEAFF. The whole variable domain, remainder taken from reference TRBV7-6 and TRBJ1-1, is GAGVSQSPRYKVTKRGQDVALRCDPISGHVSLYWYRQALGQGPEFLTYFNYEAQQDKSGLPNDRFSAERPEGSISTLTIQRTEQRDSAMYRCASSLGPRAEAFFGQGTRLTVV.

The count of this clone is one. The CDR3 loop is CASRPGTSVDEQFF. The CDR3 nucleotides read TGTGCCAGCAGACCCGGGACTAGCGTCGATGAGCAGTTCTTC. The chain uses TRBV6-5 and TRBJ2-1; 10 positions match TRBD2. V lost 6 bases, J lost 8 bases, and 7 bases stayed unmatched. In germline, CDR1 is MNHEY, CDR2 SVGAGI. There are 14 residues in the CDR3.

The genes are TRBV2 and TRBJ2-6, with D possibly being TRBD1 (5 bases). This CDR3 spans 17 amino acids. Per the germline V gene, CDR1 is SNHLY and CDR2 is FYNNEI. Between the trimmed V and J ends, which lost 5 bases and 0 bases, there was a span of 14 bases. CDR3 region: CASSRPGADSGANVLTF. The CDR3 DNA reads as TGTGCCAGCAGTAGGCCTGGGGCAGACTCTGGGGCCAACGTCCTGACTTTC. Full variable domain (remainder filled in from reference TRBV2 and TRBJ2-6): EPEVTQTPSHQVTQMGQEVILRCVPISNHLYFYWYRQILGQKVEFLVSFYNNEISEKSEIFDDQFSVERPDGSNFTLKIRSTKLEDSAMYFCASSRPGADSGANVLTFGAGSRLTVL.

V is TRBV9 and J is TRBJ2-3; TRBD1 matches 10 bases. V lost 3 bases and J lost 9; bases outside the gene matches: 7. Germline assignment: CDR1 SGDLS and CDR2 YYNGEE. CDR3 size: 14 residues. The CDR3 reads CASSESGTGETQYF. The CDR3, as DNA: TGTGCCAGCAGCGAATCCGGGACAGGGGAGACGCAGTATTTT.

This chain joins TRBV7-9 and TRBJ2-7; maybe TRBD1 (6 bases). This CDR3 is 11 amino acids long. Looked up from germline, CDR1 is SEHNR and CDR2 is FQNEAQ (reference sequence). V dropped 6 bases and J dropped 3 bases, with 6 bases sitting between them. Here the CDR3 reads CASRGGYEQYF. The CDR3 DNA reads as TGTGCCAGCAGAGGGGGCTACGAGCAGTACTTC.

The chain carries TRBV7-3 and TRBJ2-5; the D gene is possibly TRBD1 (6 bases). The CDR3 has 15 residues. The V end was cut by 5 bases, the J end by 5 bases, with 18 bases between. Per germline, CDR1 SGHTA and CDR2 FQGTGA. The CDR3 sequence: CASSIGSGVLETQYF. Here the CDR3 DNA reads TGTGCCAGCAGCATAGGTTCAGGGGTTTTGGAGACCCAGTACTTC.

This CDR3 reads CASSAPGSSYEQYF. CDR3 sequence (DNA): TGTGCCAGCAGTGCCCCGGGCAGTTCCTACGAGCAGTACTTC. The chain combines TRBV2 with TRBJ2-7; no reliable D call. CDR3 length: 14 residues. V lost 4 bases to trimming and J lost 1 base, with 11 bases between them. Germline V gene sequence: CDR1 SNHLY, CDR2 FYNNEI. Full variable domain (remainder filled in from reference TRBV2 and TRBJ2-7): EPEVTQTPSHQVTQMGQEVILRCVPISNHLYFYWYRQILGQKVEFLVSFYNNEISEKSEIFDDQFSVERPDGSNFTLKIRSTKLEDSAMYFCASSAPGSSYEQYFGPGTRLTVT.

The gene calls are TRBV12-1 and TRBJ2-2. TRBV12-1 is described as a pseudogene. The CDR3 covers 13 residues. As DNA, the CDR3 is TGTGCCAGCAGCTTTGTATGGGGCGGGGAGCTGTTTTTT. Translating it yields CASSFVWGGELFF.

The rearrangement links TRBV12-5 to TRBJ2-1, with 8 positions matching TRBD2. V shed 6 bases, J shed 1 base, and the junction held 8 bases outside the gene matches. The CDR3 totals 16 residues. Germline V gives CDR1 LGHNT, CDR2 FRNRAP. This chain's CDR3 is CASGEAAGVSYNEQFF. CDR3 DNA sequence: TGTGCTAGTGGCGAAGCAGCGGGAGTTTCCTACAATGAGCAGTTCTTC.

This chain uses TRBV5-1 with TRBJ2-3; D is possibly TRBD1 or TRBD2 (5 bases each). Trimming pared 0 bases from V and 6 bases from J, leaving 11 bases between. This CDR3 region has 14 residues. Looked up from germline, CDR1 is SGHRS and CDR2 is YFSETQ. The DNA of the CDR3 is TGCGCCAGCAGCTTGGCGGGACCTCGGGATACGCAGTATTTT. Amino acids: CASSLAGPRDTQYF.

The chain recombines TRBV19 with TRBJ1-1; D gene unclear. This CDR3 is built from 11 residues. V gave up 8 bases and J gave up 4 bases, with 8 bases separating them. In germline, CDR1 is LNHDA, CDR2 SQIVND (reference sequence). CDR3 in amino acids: CASGRLTEAFF. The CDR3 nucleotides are TGTGCCAGTGGAAGACTCACTGAAGCTTTCTTT.

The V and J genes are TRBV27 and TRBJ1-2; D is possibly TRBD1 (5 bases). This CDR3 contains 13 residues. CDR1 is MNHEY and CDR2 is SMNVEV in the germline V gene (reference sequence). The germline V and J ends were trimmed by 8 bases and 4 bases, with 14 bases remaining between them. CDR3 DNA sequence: TGTGCCAGCTCCCAGCGGGGCACCTATGGCTACACCTTC. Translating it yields CASSQRGTYGYTF.

DNA for the CDR3: TGTGCCAGCAAAAACCTAGCTCATGGCTACACCTTC. This codes for CASKNLAHGYTF. This sequence joins TRBV2 and TRBJ1-2; D is ambiguous. Germline CDR1 is SNHLY and CDR2 is FYNNEI. This CDR3 comprises 12 residues. With 7 bases removed from V and 6 bases from J, the gap between germline ends came to 12 bases.

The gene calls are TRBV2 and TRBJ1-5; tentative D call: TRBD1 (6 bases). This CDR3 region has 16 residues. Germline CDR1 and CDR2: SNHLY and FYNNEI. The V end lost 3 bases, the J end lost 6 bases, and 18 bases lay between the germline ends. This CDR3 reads CASSDEVLGGPQPQHF. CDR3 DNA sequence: TGTGCCAGCAGTGATGAGGTTCTAGGGGGACCTCAGCCCCAGCATTTT. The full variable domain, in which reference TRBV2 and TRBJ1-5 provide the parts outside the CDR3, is EPEVTQTPSHQVTQMGQEVILRCVPISNHLYFYWYRQILGQKVEFLVSFYNNEISEKSEIFDDQFSVERPDGSNFTLKIRSTKLEDSAMYFCASSDEVLGGPQPQHFGDGTRLSIL.

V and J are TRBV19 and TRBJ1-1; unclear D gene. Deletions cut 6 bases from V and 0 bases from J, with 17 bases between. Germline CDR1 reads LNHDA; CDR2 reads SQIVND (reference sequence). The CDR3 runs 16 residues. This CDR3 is CASSWAQQLLNTEAFF. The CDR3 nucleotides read TGTGCCAGTAGCTGGGCCCAACAACTATTGAACACTGAAGCTTTCTTT. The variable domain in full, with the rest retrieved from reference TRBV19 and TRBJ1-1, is DGGITQSPKYLFRKEGQNVTLSCEQNLNHDAMYWYRQDPGQGLRLIYYSQIVNDFQKGDIAEGYSVSREKKESFPLTVTSAQKNPTAFYLCASSWAQQLLNTEAFFGQGTRLTVV.